This T cell receptor beta chain was identified during a study of T-cell reconstitution after alpha-beta-depleted transplantation in children. Study conclusions and caveats: There were reportedly several hundred expanded graft clones from which alpha-beta T cells came about two months after transplant. In some patients, recipient T cells and intrathymic progenitors surviving conditioning explained high day-60 diversity. A year had passed since transplant, and T-cell counts and diversity by then came mostly from newly produced T cells.

In the case of this clonotype: The antigen is undetermined.

Unique molecular identifiers were incorporated during preparation of the TCRbeta library. TCRdb redid the calling of the PCR reads with MiXCR, one entry per CDR3 protein. This sample has 800,000 to 1,000,000 distinct CDR3 sequences, with about 29% found just once. This sequence originates from a boy younger than two who had a stem cell transplant for SCID, so the T cells may come from the graft donor. Sequenced material: PBMCs, mostly from graft donor cells, taken 360 days after TCRalphabeta/CD19-depleted stem cell transplant.

CDR3 nucleotide sequence: TGCGCCAGCAGCCATGAATTACCGGCGACGTTGGATAAGAACACCATATATTTT. Translated: CASSHELPATLDKNTIYF. This sequence joins TRBV4-1 and TRBJ1-3, with no clear D. The V gene's germline CDR1 is MGHRA and CDR2 YSYEKL. The V and J ends lost 3 bases and 7 bases respectively, with 25 bases between them. The CDR3 covers 18 residues.